This entry features one T cell receptor (beta chain) sequence. Its antigen is still unknown. The V gene's germline CDR1 is SGHRS and CDR2 YFSETQ. With 0 bases removed from V and 2 bases from J, the gap between germline ends came to 12 bases. The CDR3 totals 15 residues. CD8 cells classed as naive were CD45RO-negative and positively selected for CCR7, excluding terminally differentiated effector memory CD45RA+ cells. This sample is drawn from a study of shared clonotypes between healthy human individuals. Study-wide background: There were three CD4 naive, three CD4 memory, two CD8 naive and one CD8 memory plates per donor. Findings of the study overall: All-four-donor shared clonotypes had higher generation probabilities than non-shared clonotypes did. Naive subsets generally had larger estimated richness than memory subsets. The expectation was that sequencing depth would affect clonotype sharing among donors.

The protocol was immunoSEQ multiplex PCR, while the TCRdb copy is restricted to in-frame clones and leaves out a portion. The table lists around 600,000 clones, about 95% of them singletons. This receptor was taken from a woman younger than 45 in good health. What was sequenced was naive CD8+ T cells sorted from blood. This chain uses TRBV5-1 with TRBJ2-7; possibly TRBD2 for D (6 bases). This CDR3 reads CASSLVGGNAYEQYF. The CDR3 nucleotides are TGCGCCAGCAGCTTGGTAGGCGGGAATGCCTACGAGCAGTACTTC.